Below are 23 T cell receptor beta chains sequenced from a single sample in a study of a mutant IDH1 vaccine in newly diagnosed glioma. The time point is: week 5, during vaccination. Mutant IDH1 20-mer peptide, at 300 ug, made up each vaccine dose, with topical imiquimod. Only in-frame clones appear in the TCRdb table, and some are missing; sequencing was by immunoSEQ multiplex PCR. The profile shows about 26,000 clones, more than 65% of them singletons. No antigen has been identified for these receptors. This sample comprised PBMCs, obtained from a glioma patient whose treatment included an IDH1 peptide vaccine. Every receptor here comes from a man aged 35-49 years with glioma. Some clones in this sample may be carry-over from other donors' samples.

The chain has TRBV5-6 and TRBJ2-5; weak D call: TRBD2 (6 bases). The V and J ends lost 4 bases and 9 bases respectively, with 22 bases between them. The germline gives CDR1 SGHDT, CDR2 YYEEEE. The CDR3 runs 15 residues. The CDR3 DNA reads TGTGCCAGCAGCCCCGGGACTCAATCCGAACGACCCCAGTACTTC. Amino acids: CASSPGTQSERPQYF.

The CDR3 region has the DNA TGTGCCAGCAGCTTAGTAGGACTGACTGAAGCTTTCTTT. This sequence encodes CASSLVGLTEAFF. The gene calls are TRBV7-8 and TRBJ1-1; D is unclear. Between the trimmed V and J ends, which lost 1 base and 5 bases, there was a span of 8 bases. From germline, CDR1 is SGHVS and CDR2 FQNEAQ. The CDR3 loop spans 13 amino acids.

V is TRBV5-4 and J is TRBJ2-1; 8 nucleotides line up with TRBD1. V trimming: 3 bases; J trimming: 8 bases; junction bases outside the gene matches: 7. Per the germline V gene, CDR1 is SGHNT and CDR2 is YYREEE (reference sequence). This CDR3 has 14 amino acids. The CDR3 nucleotides read TGTGCCAGCAGCTCGCGACAGGGGAGTGATGAGCAGTTCTTC. Amino acid sequence: CASSSRQGSDEQFF.

The chain has TRBV5-1 and TRBJ1-3; TRBD1 matches 7 bases. After removal of 4 bases from V and 1 base from J, the junction contained 11 bases not matched to a gene. Germline CDR1 and CDR2: SGHRS and YFSETQ. CDR3 length: 17 amino acids. The CDR3 DNA is TGCGCCAGCAGCCCGAGACAGGGCGGAATGTCTGGAAACACCATATATTTT. Its protein is CASSPRQGGMSGNTIYF.

The chain employs TRBV7-6 and TRBJ1-1, with D maybe TRBD1 (5 bases). CDR1 and CDR2 from the germline V gene are SGHVS and FNYEAQ. This CDR3 is built from 15 residues. With 5 bases removed from V and 7 bases from J, the gap between germline ends came to 20 bases. CDR3 coding DNA: TGTGCCAGCAGCCAGAAAATTGGGACGGGATTTGAAGCTTTCTTT. Protein: CASSQKIGTGFEAFF.

Only a few counts were recorded for this clone. The genes are TRBV11-3 and TRBJ1-1, with unresolved D. Germline CDR1 reads SGHNT; CDR2 reads YENEEA. The CDR3 runs to 13 residues. With 5 bases removed from V and 1 base from J, the gap between germline ends came to 8 bases. The CDR3 loop is CASSPSPNTEAFF. DNA for the CDR3: TGTGCCAGCAGCCCCTCCCCGAACACTGAAGCTTTCTTT.

This chain connects TRBV23-1 to TRBJ1-3; possible D gene TRBD1, 6 bases. TRBV23-1 is annotated as an ORF whose role is uncertain. Trimming cost V 3 bases and J 0 bases, with 12 bases left between them. This CDR3 region has 16 residues. CDR3 in amino acids: CASSHSRGSSGNTIYF. CDR3 in DNA: TGCGCCAGCAGTCACTCTAGGGGGAGCTCTGGAAACACCATATATTTT.

This chain joins TRBV4-2 and TRBJ1-4, with no clear D. The CDR3 contains 14 residues. Germline CDR1 and CDR2: LGHNA and YNFKEQ. V was pared by 3 bases and J by 10 bases, with 15 bases between. CDR3 sequence: CASSQLTAGGKLFF. In nucleotides, the CDR3 is TGTGCCAGCAGCCAGTTAACGGCGGGTGGAAAACTGTTTTTT.

The chain couples TRBV6-5 to TRBJ2-7, with D maybe TRBD1 (6 bases). Between the trimmed V and J ends, which lost 5 bases and 7 bases, there was a span of 18 bases. Germline loops: CDR1 MNHEY, CDR2 SVGAGI. CDR3 length: 14 amino acids. DNA of the CDR3: TGTGCCAGCAGTGACCGGGACACTAGTCGGGAGCAGTACTTC. Its translation is CASSDRDTSREQYF.

This clone was counted between two and nine times. This sequence joins TRBV4-2 and TRBJ1-1; tentative D call: TRBD1 (6 bases). The CDR3 runs to 14 residues. The V and J ends lost 4 bases and 0 bases respectively, with 9 bases between them. Germline V gene data show CDR1 as LGHNA and CDR2 as YNFKEQ. Written as DNA, the CDR3 is TGTGCCAGCAGCCGCGGACAGATGAACACTGAAGCTTTCTTT. This translates into CASSRGQMNTEAFF.

This clone was seen only once. V and J are TRBV29-1 and TRBJ2-1; 10 nucleotides line up with TRBD2. The length of the CDR3 is 12 residues. Per the germline V gene, CDR1 is SQVTM and CDR2 is ANQGSEA. J lost 12 bases, V lost 7 bases, and 9 bases had no gene match. CDR3 in DNA: TGCAGCGCCCCCGGGACTAGCGTAGGGCAGTTCTTC. This encodes CSAPGTSVGQFF.

The chain is built from TRBV4-3 and TRBJ2-3; TRBD2 matches at 11 bases. Germline assignment: CDR1 LGHNA and CDR2 YSLEER. V lost 2 bases, J lost 2 bases, and 3 bases stayed unmatched. The CDR3 sequence is 16 residues long. CDR3 residues: CASSQLAGGYTDTQYF. The CDR3 DNA follows: TGCGCCAGCAGCCAACTAGCGGGGGGATACACAGATACGCAGTATTTT.

This clone was seen a few times. The rearrangement links TRBV25-1 to TRBJ1-4, with unresolved D. The ends were cut back, 3 bases at V and 0 bases at J, with 2 bases in the middle. Germline CDR1 reads MGHDK; CDR2 reads SYGVNS. The CDR3 is made up of 13 amino acids. This CDR3 is CASSDATNEKLFF. The CDR3 region has the DNA TGTGCCAGCAGTGATGCAACTAATGAAAAACTGTTTTTT.

The chain is built from TRBV27 and TRBJ1-2; D uncertain. Germline CDR1 is MNHEY and CDR2 is SMNVEV (reference sequence). Trimming shortened V by 6 bases and J by 3 bases, and 14 bases separated the two germline ends. The CDR3 totals 14 residues. The CDR3 loop reads CASRMDGFYYGYTF. CDR3 sequence (DNA): TGTGCCAGCAGAATGGACGGGTTTTACTATGGCTACACCTTC.

The chain couples TRBV11-2 to TRBJ2-5; 13 positions match TRBD2. Germline V CDR1 and CDR2: SGHAT, FQNNGV. J was trimmed by 4 bases and V by 3 bases; bases with no gene match: 5. The CDR3 consists of 16 residues. The CDR3 DNA is TGTGCCAGCAGCTTTGGACTAGCGGGGGCCTTAGAGACCCAGTACTTC. Translation: CASSFGLAGALETQYF.

The count of this clone is one. V gene TRBV10-3 combines with J gene TRBJ1-5; D is uncertain. Germline V gene lookup returns CDR1 ENHRY and CDR2 SYGVKD. The V and J ends lost 8 bases and 2 bases respectively, with 7 bases between them. The CDR3 totals 12 residues. The CDR3: CAIGGGNQPQHF. The DNA for the CDR3 is TGTGCCATCGGTGGAGGCAATCAGCCCCAGCATTTT.

The gene calls are TRBV2 and TRBJ2-1; TRBD2 matches 11 bases. Looked up from germline, CDR1 is SNHLY and CDR2 is FYNNEI. V trimming: 5 bases; J trimming: 4 bases; junction bases outside the gene matches: 10. This CDR3 has 17 residues. In DNA form, the CDR3 reads TGTGCCAGCAGTTATTCTCCGACTAGCGGGGTATACAATGAGCAGTTCTTC. Translation: CASSYSPTSGVYNEQFF. Looking up the rest from reference TRBV2 and TRBJ2-1 gives the full variable domain: EPEVTQTPSHQVTQMGQEVILRCVPISNHLYFYWYRQILGQKVEFLVSFYNNEISEKSEIFDDQFSVERPDGSNFTLKIRSTKLEDSAMYFCASSYSPTSGVYNEQFFGPGTRLTVL.

The rearrangement joins TRBV4-1 to TRBJ1-1, with D unresolved. This CDR3 is built from 15 residues. V dropped 3 bases and J dropped 0 bases, with 11 bases sitting between them. Germline loops: CDR1 MGHRA, CDR2 YSYEKL. The chain's CDR3 is CASSQTIIMNTEAFF. The CDR3 DNA is TGCGCCAGCAGCCAGACGATAATTATGAACACTGAAGCTTTCTTT.

This clone was seen once. The chain has TRBV6-5 and TRBJ2-4; unclear D gene. Deletions cut 5 bases from V and 1 base from J, with 6 bases between. There are 13 residues in the CDR3. Germline V gene sequence: CDR1 MNHEY, CDR2 SVGAGI. The chain's CDR3 is CASSMTAKNIQYF. CDR3 nucleotides: TGTGCCAGCAGTATGACGGCCAAAAACATTCAGTACTTC.

This clone was observed a few times. The V and J genes are TRBV19 and TRBJ1-5; 7 bases fit TRBD1. The CDR3 covers 15 residues. The germline V gene encodes CDR1 LNHDA and CDR2 SQIVND (reference sequence). With V trimmed by 7 bases and J by 3 bases, 9 bases remained unmatched. The CDR3 loop reads CASKRRDSPNQPQHF. The CDR3 nucleotides are TGTGCCAGTAAACGCCGGGACAGTCCCAATCAGCCCCAGCATTTT.

In this sample, this clone turned up a few times. The chain is built from TRBV9 and TRBJ1-1; D uncertain. The CDR3 consists of 14 residues. V was trimmed by 0 bases and J by 8 bases, leaving 14 bases between them. CDR1 is SGDLS, CDR2 YYNGEE, per germline. Here the CDR3 reads CASSVVPSLDEAFF. CDR3 DNA: TGTGCCAGCAGCGTAGTCCCCAGTCTAGACGAAGCTTTCTTT.

The J gene is TRBJ2-3, the V gene TRBV5-1; D uncertain. The V end lost 3 bases, the J end lost 4 bases, and 9 bases lay between the germline ends. The germline CDR1 and CDR2 sequences are SGHRS and YFSETQ. CDR3 length equals 13 residues. The CDR3 is CASSSDVSDTQYF. CDR3 in DNA: TGCGCCAGCAGCTCCGATGTTTCAGATACGCAGTATTTT.

A few counts support this clone. V and J are TRBV2 and TRBJ2-7; TRBD1 might be the D (6 bases). CDR3 length: 14 residues. In germline, CDR1 is SNHLY, CDR2 FYNNEI. V shed 1 base and J shed 4 bases, with 11 bases lying between them. CDR3 sequence reads: CASSEGVRGYEQYF. In nucleotides, the CDR3 is TGTGCCAGCAGTGAAGGTGTCAGGGGTTACGAGCAGTACTTC.